A single sample is the source of the 30 T cell receptor beta chains below, sequenced in a study of T-cell reconstitution after alpha-beta-depleted transplantation in children. A library of TCRbeta sequences, prepared with unique molecular identifiers, was generated. Via MiXCR, TCRdb re-called the PCR reads, giving one row per CDR3 protein. The sample yields some 830,000 distinct CDR3 sequences, 16% seen once. This sample comprised PBMCs, mostly from graft donor cells, obtained 360 days after TCRalphabeta/CD19-depleted stem cell transplant. Receptors were obtained from a male patient aged 10 to 17 who had a stem cell transplant for acute lymphoblastic leukemia, so the T cells may come from the graft donor.

The sample holds many counts of this clonotype. The V call is TRBV12-3 or TRBV12-4, the J call TRBJ2-2; D is perhaps TRBD1 (6 bases). CDR3 length: 17 amino acids. The V gene lost 5 bases and the J gene lost 6 bases, with 22 bases spanning the gap. Here the CDR3 reads CASSTLLRGSWAGELFF. CDR3 sequence (DNA): TGTGCCAGCAGTACCCTCCTTAGGGGGAGCTGGGCCGGGGAGCTGTTTTTT.

This clonotype was counted between two and nine times. This chain uses TRBV9 with TRBJ2-3, with 8 positions matching TRBD2. Germline assignment: CDR1 SGDLS and CDR2 YYNGEE. The CDR3 spans 16 residues. Trimming at V came to 2 bases and at J to 4 bases, leaving 9 bases not matched to a gene. The CDR3 is CASSVLGTRRPDTQYF. The CDR3 bases are TGTGCCAGCAGCGTCCTGGGGACTAGGAGGCCAGATACGCAGTATTTT.

V usage is TRBV19 and J usage is TRBJ2-1; possible D gene TRBD2, 6 bases. The germline V gene encodes CDR1 LNHDA and CDR2 SQIVND (reference sequence). The ends were cut back, 1 base at V and 1 base at J, with 11 bases in the middle. The CDR3 contains 16 residues. The CDR3 sequence: CASSIGGGASYNEQFF. Written as DNA, the CDR3 is TGTGCCAGTAGTATAGGCGGCGGGGCGTCCTACAATGAGCAGTTCTTC.

A word on this clonotype: This sequence may be a read error, since a much larger clone differs from it by one base. The CDR3 is CAISPYGTGRNEQFF. The DNA of the CDR3 is TGTGCCATCAGCCCCTACGGGACAGGGCGCAATGAGCAGTTCTTC. The V gene is TRBV10-3, the J gene TRBJ2-1; TRBD1 matches 9 bases. Per the germline V gene, CDR1 is ENHRY and CDR2 is SYGVKD. The J segment lost 6 bases and the V segment lost 6 bases, leaving 9 bases of the junction unmatched. This CDR3 comprises 15 residues.

There are a few counts of this clonotype. The V and J genes are TRBV19 and TRBJ2-5; D uncertain. Germline CDR1 reads LNHDA; CDR2 reads SQIVND (reference sequence). The CDR3 loop spans 13 amino acids. V lost 1 base to trimming and J lost 5 bases, with 8 bases between them. CDR3 protein: CASSIGRSETQYF. The CDR3 region has the DNA TGTGCCAGTAGTATAGGCAGGAGTGAGACCCAGTACTTC.

This clonotype came up a few times. The V call is TRBV5-1, the J call TRBJ2-1, with 7 bases matching TRBD2. The length of the CDR3 is 17 residues. V lost 3 bases and J lost 2; bases outside the gene matches: 11. CDR1 SGHRS and CDR2 YFSETQ come from the germline V gene. CDR3 region: CASSWTPSGGPYNEQFF. The CDR3 nucleotides are TGCGCCAGCAGCTGGACCCCTAGCGGAGGGCCCTACAATGAGCAGTTCTTC.

This rearrangement joins TRBV5-1 to TRBJ2-7, with 14 positions matching TRBD2. Germline values: CDR1 SGHRS, CDR2 YFSETQ. Unmatched junction bases numbered 9, after V lost 4 bases and J lost 6 bases. The CDR3 consists of 16 residues. The CDR3: CASSPGLAGDRSEQYF. In DNA form, the CDR3 reads TGCGCCAGCAGCCCGGGACTAGCGGGAGATCGGAGCGAGCAGTACTTC.

The gene calls are TRBV4-1 and TRBJ2-7; TRBD2 matches at 10 bases. Trimming took 0 bases from V and 8 from J; bases not matched to a gene: 10. The germline CDR1 and CDR2 sequences are MGHRA and YSYEKL. The length of the CDR3 is 16 residues. The CDR3 DNA sequence: TGCGCCAGCAGCCAAGACGGCCAGCGGGAGGGCCTCCAGCAGTACTTC. Translation: CASSQDGQREGLQQYF.

This clonotype was seen at least ten times. The chain uses TRBV12-3 or TRBV12-4 and TRBJ1-5, with D perhaps TRBD1 (5 bases). The length of the CDR3 is 13 residues. V was trimmed by 4 bases and J by 5 bases, leaving 9 bases between them. The CDR3 here is CASSSGQHQPQHF. The CDR3 DNA reads as TGTGCCAGCAGTTCGGGGCAGCATCAGCCCCAGCATTTT.

This chain joins TRBV4-1 and TRBJ1-1, with TRBD1 matching 8 bases. CDR3 length: 16 residues. V shed 3 bases and J 7 bases; nucleotides not matched to a gene: 13. Germline V lookup: CDR1 MGHRA, CDR2 YSYEKL. The CDR3: CASSQAGQAHLLEAFF. The CDR3 DNA is TGCGCCAGCAGCCAGGCGGGACAGGCACACCTCCTTGAAGCTTTCTTT.

This clonotype occurred a few times. This chain joins TRBV2 and TRBJ1-4, with no clear D. V dropped 6 bases and J dropped 7 bases, with 18 bases sitting between them. The CDR3 extends over 15 amino acids. CDR1 and CDR2 from the germline V gene are SNHLY and FYNNEI. For the CDR3, the DNA is TGTGCCAGCAGCGCCGGACGCCACTGGGGTGAAAAACTGTTTTTT. As protein: CASSAGRHWGEKLFF. The whole variable domain, filled in from reference TRBV2 and TRBJ1-4, reads EPEVTQTPSHQVTQMGQEVILRCVPISNHLYFYWYRQILGQKVEFLVSFYNNEISEKSEIFDDQFSVERPDGSNFTLKIRSTKLEDSAMYFCASSAGRHWGEKLFFGSGTQLSVL.

This clonotype was counted a few times. The junction departs from germline at one end; a sequencing error may be responsible. This chain connects TRBV6-1 to TRBJ2-7; a possible D gene is TRBD1 (6 bases). CDR3 size: 12 residues. The germline gives CDR1 MNHNS, CDR2 SASEGT. The CDR3 nucleotides are TGTGCCAGCAGGGACAGCTCCGACGAGCAGTACTTC. Its protein product is CASRDSSDEQYF.

This clonotype was detected a few times. This chain uses TRBV25-1 with TRBJ2-5, with D hard to call. Trimming took 3 bases from V and 5 from J, leaving 10 bases between them. Looked up from germline, CDR1 is MGHDK and CDR2 is SYGVNS. The CDR3 spans 13 residues. CDR3 residues: CASSDITRETQYF. The CDR3 nucleotides read TGTGCCAGCAGTGACATTACCCGGGAGACCCAGTACTTC.

J is TRBJ1-1 and V is TRBV12-3 or TRBV12-4; D not certain. V gave up 3 bases and J gave up 0 bases, with 14 bases separating them. The CDR3 loop spans 16 amino acids. The CDR3: CASSLALRTLNTEAFF. DNA of the CDR3: TGTGCCAGCAGTTTGGCCCTAAGGACTTTGAACACTGAAGCTTTCTTT.

This clonotype has just a few counts. The rearrangement links TRBV19 to TRBJ2-1; no clear D. The germline V and J ends were trimmed by 3 bases and 0 bases, with 3 bases remaining between them. The CDR3 is made up of 13 amino acids. In germline, CDR1 is LNHDA, CDR2 SQIVND (reference sequence). The CDR3 spells CASSIDSYNEQFF. CDR3 in DNA: TGTGCCAGTAGTATTGACTCCTACAATGAGCAGTTCTTC.

The chain has TRBV5-1 and TRBJ2-7; TRBD1 agrees at 7 bases. The V gene end was trimmed by 3 bases and the J gene end by 1 base; junction bases not matched to a gene: 7. This CDR3 is built from 15 residues. Germline assignment: CDR1 SGHRS and CDR2 YFSETQ. This CDR3 is CASSSAGTASYEQYF. The CDR3 bases are TGCGCCAGCAGCTCAGCCGGGACAGCATCCTACGAGCAGTACTTC.

The chain links TRBV5-1 to TRBJ1-4, with TRBD1 matching over 8 bases. J was trimmed by 8 bases and V by 4 bases; bases with no gene match: 7. This CDR3 is 14 amino acids long. Germline V gene data show CDR1 as SGHRS and CDR2 as YFSETQ. CDR3 amino acids: CASSPQGAWEKLFF. CDR3 sequence (DNA): TGCGCCAGCAGCCCTCAGGGGGCATGGGAAAAACTGTTTTTT.

This clonotype was seen a handful of times. This chain joins TRBV10-3 and TRBJ2-7; no clear D gene. Trimming removed 0 bases from V and 2 bases from J, with 11 bases in between. The CDR3 contains 15 residues. CDR1 and CDR2 from the germline V gene are ENHRY and SYGVKD. CDR3 in amino acids: CAISESKGRAYEQYF. The CDR3 DNA is TGTGCCATCAGTGAGTCGAAAGGCAGAGCCTACGAGCAGTACTTC.

The genes are TRBV7-3 and TRBJ2-7; 9 nucleotides align to TRBD2. Germline V lookup: CDR1 SGHTA, CDR2 FQGTGA. The CDR3 runs 15 residues. Trimming cost V 5 bases and J 0 bases; bases outside gene matches: 5. In DNA, the CDR3 is TGTGCCAGCAGCCGTAGCGGGAGTCCCTCCTACGAGCAGTACTTC. Amino acids: CASSRSGSPSYEQYF.

This clonotype has just a few counts. V usage is TRBV20-1 and J usage is TRBJ2-7; 14 positions agree with TRBD2. The CDR3 totals 16 residues. Losses at the gene ends were 3 bases for V and 2 bases for J; bases not matched to a gene: 6. Per germline, CDR1 DFQATT and CDR2 SNEGSKA (reference sequence). The CDR3 region has the DNA TGCAGTGCTAGGAGGGGACTAGCGGGAGTGGCCTACGAGCAGTACTTC. Its protein product is CSARRGLAGVAYEQYF.

There are a few counts of this clonotype. The rearrangement uses TRBV3-1 and TRBJ2-1; D possibly corresponds to TRBD2 (5 bases). The CDR3 covers 16 residues. Germline-derived CDR1 and CDR2 are LGHDT and YNNKEL (reference sequence). V lost 2 bases and J lost 1, with 12 bases in between. The CDR3 DNA reads TGTGCCAGCAGCCAACGGACCCGCGGGTCCTACAATGAGCAGTTCTTC. The encoded protein is CASSQRTRGSYNEQFF.

This clonotype came up many times. J is TRBJ2-5 and V is TRBV5-6; D ambiguous. Germline loops: CDR1 SGHDT, CDR2 YYEEEE. CDR3 length: 14 residues. Trimming took off 1 base at V and 1 base at J, with 8 bases between the two ends. The CDR3 region has the DNA TGTGCCAGCAGCTTGATATTTACCCAAGAGACCCAGTACTTC. Protein product: CASSLIFTQETQYF. Looking up the rest from reference TRBV5-6 and TRBJ2-5 gives the full variable domain: DAGVTQSPTHLIKTRGQQVTLRCSPKSGHDTVSWYQQALGQGPQFIFQYYEEEERQRGNFPDRFSGHQFPNYSSELNVNALLLGDSALYLCASSLIFTQETQYFGPGTRLLVL.

This chain links TRBV7-3 with TRBJ2-1; 9 bases map to TRBD2. The germline gives CDR1 SGHTA, CDR2 FQGTGA. The CDR3 length is 16 residues. V dropped 0 bases and J dropped 8; count of bases not matched to a gene: 8. The CDR3 DNA reads TGTGCCAGCAGCTTAACCGCTAGCGGGGACTCCGATGAGCAGTTCTTC. As protein: CASSLTASGDSDEQFF.

This chain links TRBV2 with TRBJ1-1, with 7 bases aligning to TRBD1. CDR3 length: 14 residues. V lost 6 bases, J lost 2 bases, and 6 bases stayed unmatched. From germline, CDR1 is SNHLY and CDR2 FYNNEI. The CDR3 nucleotides are TGTGCCAGCAGCGAGGGGGCAGCCAACACTGAAGCTTTCTTT. Translated: CASSEGAANTEAFF.

This clonotype came up a few times. V usage is TRBV7-8 and J usage is TRBJ2-3; D possibly corresponds to TRBD2 (6 bases). Per germline, CDR1 SGHVS and CDR2 FQNEAQ. The V end lost 3 bases, the J end lost 1 base, and 11 bases lay between the germline ends. The CDR3 extends over 15 amino acids. CDR3 protein: CASSFSGEGTDTQYF. The CDR3 DNA sequence: TGTGCCAGCAGCTTTTCGGGGGAGGGCACAGATACGCAGTATTTT.

V gene TRBV6-5 combines with J gene TRBJ2-7, with D uncertain. Germline values: CDR1 MNHEY, CDR2 SVGAGI. The CDR3 has 12 residues. Trimming pared 0 bases from V and 6 bases from J, leaving 6 bases between. The CDR3 region has the DNA TGTGCCAGCAGTTACTCGAATACCGAGCAGTACTTC. As protein: CASSYSNTEQYF.

This clonotype was detected a few times. The V and J genes are TRBV6-5 and TRBJ2-5; D possibly corresponds to TRBD1 (6 bases). The ends were cut back, 2 bases at V and 3 bases at J, with 16 bases in the middle. The CDR3 loop spans 16 amino acids. Germline V lookup: CDR1 MNHEY, CDR2 SVGAGI. CDR3 bases: TGTGCCAGCAGTTACGGGGCAGGGGTCAAAGAAGAGACCCAGTACTTC. It translates to CASSYGAGVKEETQYF.

J is TRBJ2-1 and V is TRBV27; no clear D. The V gene's germline CDR1 is MNHEY and CDR2 SMNVEV (reference sequence). This CDR3 comprises 13 residues. V was shortened by 4 bases and J by 10 bases, with 14 bases between the two germline ends. The CDR3 loop reads CASSYPYSREQFF. CDR3 coding DNA: TGTGCCAGCAGTTATCCCTACTCGCGGGAGCAGTTCTTC.

The rearrangement joins TRBV7-7 to TRBJ2-3; 9 positions agree with TRBD2. Trimming at V came to 6 bases and at J to 4 bases, leaving 5 bases not matched to a gene. Germline-derived CDR1 and CDR2 are SSHAT and FNYEAQ (reference sequence). The CDR3 has 14 residues. The CDR3 spells CASSIIAGADTQYF. The CDR3 DNA reads TGTGCCAGCAGTATCATAGCGGGAGCAGATACGCAGTATTTT. Based on the CDR3 plus reference TRBV7-7 and TRBJ2-3, the full variable domain is GAGVSQSPRYKVTKRGQDVTLRCDPISSHATLYWYQQALGQGPEFLTYFNYEAQPDKSGLPSDRFSAERPEGSISTLTIQRTEQRDSAMYRCASSIIAGADTQYFGPGTRLTVL.

There are a few counts of this clonotype. The chain employs TRBV12-3 or TRBV12-4 and TRBJ1-1, with 7 bases matching TRBD1. The V gene end was trimmed by 6 bases and the J gene end by 5 bases; junction bases not matched to a gene: 15. CDR3 length: 16 amino acids. The chain's CDR3 is CASSIQGEGPGTEAFF. The CDR3 bases are TGTGCCAGCAGCATCCAGGGGGAGGGGCCGGGGACTGAAGCTTTCTTT.